This TCR beta chain is drawn from a study of CD8+ T cells in alopecia areata. Study-level background: Treated patients received oral tofacitinib, 5 to 10 mg twice daily.

The CDR3 spans 15 residues. Germline loops: CDR1 SQVTM, CDR2 ANQGSEA. V gave up 6 bases and J gave up 5 bases, with 22 bases separating them. In each case, RNA was isolated and then reverse transcribed into cDNA as the sequencing template. The repertoire was sequenced with immunoSEQ multiplex PCR; TCRdb's copy has only in-frame clones and lacks some. The sample holds about 140,000 clones, 82% seen once. Treatment in this sample: oral pan-JAK inhibitor, 5-10 mg twice daily. Alopecia areata patients provided lesional scalp punch biopsies and peripheral blood. The chain joins TRBV29-1 to TRBJ2-5; D tentatively fits TRBD1 or TRBD2 (5 bases each). The sequence derives from a human donor with alopecia areata. The sequencing used CD8+ T cells sorted from blood, collected at week 4, from a patient treated with tofacitinib. The CDR3 nucleotides are TGCAGCGTCCCGGGTGGGGCGGACTCCCAGGAGACCCAGTACTTC. Translated: CSVPGGADSQETQYF.